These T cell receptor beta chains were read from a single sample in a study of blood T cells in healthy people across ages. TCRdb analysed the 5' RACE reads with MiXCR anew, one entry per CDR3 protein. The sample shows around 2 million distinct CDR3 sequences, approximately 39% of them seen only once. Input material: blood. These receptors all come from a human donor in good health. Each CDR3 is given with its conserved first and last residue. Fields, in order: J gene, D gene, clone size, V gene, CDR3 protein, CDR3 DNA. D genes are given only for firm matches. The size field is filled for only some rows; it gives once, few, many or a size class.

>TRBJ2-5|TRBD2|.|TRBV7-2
CASSLTGLVVQETQYF
TGTGCCAGCAGCTTAACGGGACTAGTTGTTCAAGAGACCCAGTACTTC
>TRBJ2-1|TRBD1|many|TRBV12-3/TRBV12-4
CASSPTGTGFNEQFF
TGTGCCAGCAGCCCAACCGGGACAGGATTCAATGAGCAGTTCTTC
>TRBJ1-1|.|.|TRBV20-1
CSARSPEITQAFF
TGCAGTGCTAGATCTCCAGAGATTACACAAGCTTTCTTT
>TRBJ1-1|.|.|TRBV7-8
CASGAPPMNTEAFF
TGTGCCAGCGGGGCCCCTCCTATGAACACTGAAGCTTTCTTT
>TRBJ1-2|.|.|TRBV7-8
CASSPQYLGRNYGYTF
TGTGCCAGCAGCCCCCAATACCTGGGACGGAACTATGGCTACACCTTC
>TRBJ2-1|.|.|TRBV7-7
CASSPIYSPQETQFF
TGTGCCAGCAGCCCAATTTACTCCCCTCAAGAGACCCAGTTCTTC
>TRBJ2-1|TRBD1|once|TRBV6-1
CASSVGTDPYNEQFF
TGTGCCAGCAGTGTAGGGACAGATCCGTACAATGAGCAGTTCTTC
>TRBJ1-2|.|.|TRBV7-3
CASSLKSSIGYTF
TGTGCCAGCAGCTTAAAGTCGAGCATTGGCTACACCTTC
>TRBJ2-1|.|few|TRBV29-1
CSVSQPGEQFF
TGCAGCGTGTCCCAGCCGGGGGAGCAGTTCTTC
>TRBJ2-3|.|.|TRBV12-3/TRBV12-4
CASSPGRGMDTQYF
TGTGCCAGCAGTCCGGGACGGGGGATGGATACGCAGTATTTT
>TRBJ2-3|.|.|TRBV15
CATGGGSQGTQYF
TGTGCCACCGGAGGGGGGAGTCAGGGTACGCAGTATTTT
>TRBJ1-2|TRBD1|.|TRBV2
CASSNRGANYGYTF
TGTGCCAGCAGTAACAGGGGAGCTAACTATGGCTACACCTTC
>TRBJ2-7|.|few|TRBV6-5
CASSFARLTHEQYF
TGTGCCAGCAGTTTTGCAAGGCTCACCCATGAGCAGTACTTC
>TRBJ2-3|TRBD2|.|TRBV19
CATGTSGTDTQYF
TGTGCCACCGGGACTAGCGGAACAGATACGCAGTATTTT
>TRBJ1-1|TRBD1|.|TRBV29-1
CSVFDRDVTEAFF
TGCAGCGTTTTTGACAGGGACGTCACTGAAGCTTTCTTT
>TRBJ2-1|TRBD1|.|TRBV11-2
CASSMGQVGNEQFF
TGTGCCAGCAGCATGGGACAGGTGGGGAATGAGCAGTTCTTC
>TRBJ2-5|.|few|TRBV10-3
CATAWGTQETQYF
TGTGCCACCGCGTGGGGGACTCAAGAGACCCAGTACTTC
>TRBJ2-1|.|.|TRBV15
CATSRVVGGENEQFF
TGTGCCACCAGCAGAGTCGTGGGCGGAGAAAATGAGCAGTTCTTC
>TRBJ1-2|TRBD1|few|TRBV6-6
CASTDRNYGYTF
TGTGCCAGCACGGACAGGAACTATGGCTACACCTTC
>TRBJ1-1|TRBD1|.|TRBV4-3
CASSRQGVSFTEAFF
TGCGCCAGCAGCCGACAGGGAGTCTCGTTCACTGAAGCTTTCTTT
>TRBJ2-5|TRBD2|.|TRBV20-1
CSAAGGRETQYF
TGCAGTGCTGCGGGGGGGCGGGAGACCCAGTACTTC
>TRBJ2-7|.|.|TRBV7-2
CASSLMRGETYEQYF
TGTGCCAGCAGCTTAATGAGAGGGGAAACCTACGAGCAGTACTTC
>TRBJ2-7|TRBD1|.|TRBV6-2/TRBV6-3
CAGSPRTGVMAYEQYF
TGTGCCGGCAGCCCTCGGACAGGGGTAATGGCCTACGAGCAGTACTTC
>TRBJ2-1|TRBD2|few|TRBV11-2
CASSFRGGPDEQFF
TGTGCCAGCAGCTTCCGCGGGGGTCCCGATGAGCAGTTCTTC
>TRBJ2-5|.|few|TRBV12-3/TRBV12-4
CASSLCGSAGETQYF
TGTGCCAGCAGTTTATGTGGGTCGGCGGGAGAGACCCAGTACTTC
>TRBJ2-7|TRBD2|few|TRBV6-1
CASSNESGGTLILSYEQYF
TGTGCCAGCAGCAATGAGAGCGGGGGGACTTTAATTCTATCCTACGAGCAGTACTTC
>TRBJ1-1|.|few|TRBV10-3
CAISPFDRGDTEAFF
TGTGCCATCAGCCCTTTTGACCGCGGTGACACTGAAGCTTTCTTT
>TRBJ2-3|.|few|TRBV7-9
CASSPQGATQYF
TGTGCCAGCAGCCCACAGGGCGCAACGCAGTATTTT
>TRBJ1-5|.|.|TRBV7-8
CASSLGWGHQPQHF
TGTGCCAGCAGCTTAGGATGGGGCCATCAGCCCCAGCATTTT
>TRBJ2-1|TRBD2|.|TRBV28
CASRGTSGGYSYNEQFF
TGTGCCAGCAGGGGGACTAGCGGGGGTTATTCCTACAATGAGCAGTTCTTC
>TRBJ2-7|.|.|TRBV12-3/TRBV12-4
CASQGTSGSYEQYF
TGTGCCAGCCAAGGGACATCGGGCTCCTACGAGCAGTACTTC
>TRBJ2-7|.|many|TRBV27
CASSLGQPYEQYF
TGTGCCAGCAGTTTGGGGCAGCCCTACGAGCAGTACTTC
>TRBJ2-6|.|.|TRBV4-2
CANSQDPGSGANVPTF
TGTGCCAACAGCCAAGATCCCGGATCGGGGGCCAACGTCCCGACTTTC
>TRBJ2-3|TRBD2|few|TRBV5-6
CASSFGLAPDTDTQYF
TGTGCCAGCAGCTTTGGACTAGCCCCAGACACAGATACGCAGTATTTT
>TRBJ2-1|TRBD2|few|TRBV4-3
CASSQAQAGGQFF
TGCGCCAGCAGCCAAGCCCAAGCGGGGGGGCAGTTCTTC
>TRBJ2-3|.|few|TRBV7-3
CASSLRPGQVSQYF
TGTGCCAGCAGCTTAAGGCCCGGGCAAGTATCGCAGTATTTT
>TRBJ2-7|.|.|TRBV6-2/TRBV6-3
CASSYSNGGSSYNEQYF
TGTGCCAGCAGTTACTCGAACGGGGGTAGCTCCTACAATGAGCAGTACTTC
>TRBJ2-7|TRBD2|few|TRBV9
CASSVDPSGGSYEQYF
TGTGCCAGCAGCGTAGATCCTAGCGGGGGCTCCTACGAGCAGTACTTC
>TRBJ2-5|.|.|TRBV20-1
CSASKAGAQETQYF
TGCAGTGCTAGTAAGGCGGGGGCACAAGAGACCCAGTACTTC
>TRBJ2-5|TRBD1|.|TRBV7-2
CASSLTGAWEQYF
TGTGCCAGCAGCTTAACAGGGGCGTGGGAGCAGTACTTC
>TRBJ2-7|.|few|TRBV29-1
CSVVGHSAYEQYF
TGCAGCGTTGTAGGTCATTCCGCCTACGAGCAGTACTTC
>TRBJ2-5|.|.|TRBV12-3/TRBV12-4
CASSLLKFAGGTPSFYQGTQYF
TGTGCCAGCAGTTTATTGAAGTTCGCGGGCGGGACCCCAAGTTTTTACCAAGGGACCCAGTACTTC
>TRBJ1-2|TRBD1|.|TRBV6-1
CASSEEPGQRYYGYTF
TGTGCCAGCAGTGAAGAACCGGGACAGAGATACTATGGCTACACCTTC